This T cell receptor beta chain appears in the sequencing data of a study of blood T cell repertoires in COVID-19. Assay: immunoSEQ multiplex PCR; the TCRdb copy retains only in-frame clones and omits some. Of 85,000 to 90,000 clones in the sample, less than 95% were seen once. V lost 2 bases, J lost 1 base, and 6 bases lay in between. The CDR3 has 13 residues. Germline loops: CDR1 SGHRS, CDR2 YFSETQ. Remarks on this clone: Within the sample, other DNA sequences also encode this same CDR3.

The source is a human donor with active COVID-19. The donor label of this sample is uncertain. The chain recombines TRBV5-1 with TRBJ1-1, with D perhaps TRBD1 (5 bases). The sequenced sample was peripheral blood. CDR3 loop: CASSLTGNTEAFF. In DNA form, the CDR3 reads TGCGCCAGCAGCTTAACAGGGAACACTGAAGCTTTCTTT. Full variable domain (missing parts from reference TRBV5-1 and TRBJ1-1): KAGVTQTPRYLIKTRGQQVTLSCSPISGHRSVSWYQQTPGQGLQFLFEYFSETQRNKGNFPGRFSGRQFSNSRSEMNVSTLELGDSALYLCASSLTGNTEAFFGQGTRLTVV.